A single T cell receptor (beta chain) is shown here with its context. Its antigen remains unknown. This specimen belongs to a study of T cell responses to AZD1222 COVID-19 vaccine. Notes on the study in general: Just a handful of people given AZD1222 tested seropositive at baseline.

V lost 6 bases and J lost 4, with 12 bases in between. CDR1 is SGHVS, CDR2 FQNEAQ, per germline. The CDR3 has 14 residues. Using immunoSEQ multiplex PCR, the repertoire was profiled, and TCRdb retains in-frame clones only, with some absent. The repertoire holds around 100,000 clones, with 87% as singletons. The material was peripheral blood, obtained 28 days after the second AZD1222 dose. This TCR derives from an adult who received the AZD1222 COVID-19 vaccine. The chain combines TRBV7-8 with TRBJ2-2, with unresolved D. CDR3 sequence (DNA): TGTGCCAGCAGTATTTGGGTCACCACCGGGGAGCTGTTTTTT. This sequence encodes CASSIWVTTGELFF.